The 16 T cell receptor beta chains below come from one sample, sequenced in a study of OX40 agonist ivuxolimab in advanced cancers. Repertoires were generated with immunoSEQ multiplex PCR, while TCRdb's copy carries only in-frame clones and drops some. The sample comprises approximately 76,000 clones, about 89% of which are singletons, and 0.55% to 0.7% rests with the top ten. The sample was CD4+ or CD8+ T cells sorted from blood, taken in a trial of the OX40 agonist ivuxolimab. Receptors were obtained from an adult with an advanced solid tumor such as melanoma, head and neck, liver or kidney cancer.

This clone turned up a few times. The chain employs TRBV19 and TRBJ1-5; 8 positions agree with TRBD1. CDR1 and CDR2 from the germline V gene are LNHDA and SQIVND (reference sequence). With V trimmed by 5 bases and J by 2 bases, 5 bases remained unmatched. This CDR3 spans 15 amino acids. The CDR3 sequence: CASSPGTGRNQPQHF. The CDR3 coding sequence is TGTGCCAGTAGTCCAGGGACAGGCCGCAATCAGCCCCAGCATTTT.

The rearrangement uses TRBV21-1 and TRBJ2-3; the D call in the table, TRBD2, was not verified against the DNA. TRBV21-1 counts as a pseudogene. The CDR3 runs 14 residues. The CDR3 region has the DNA TGTGCCAGCAGCGGGACTAGCCGGGGCGATACGCAGTATTTT. This gives the protein CASSGTSRGDTQYF.

V usage is TRBV5-1 and J usage is TRBJ1-2, with a weak D call TRBD1 (5 bases). The CDR3 is 15 amino acids. CDR1 is SGHRS, CDR2 YFSETQ, per germline. V lost 3 bases and J 7 bases, leaving 19 bases between the germline ends. This CDR3 reads CASSSAGEGQAGYTF. CDR3 nucleotide sequence: TGCGCCAGCAGCTCCGCCGGGGAGGGGCAAGCTGGCTACACCTTC.

CDR3 amino acids: CASAQTLAGGRGTQYF. CDR3 sequence (DNA): TGTGCCAGCGCCCAGACCCTAGCGGGGGGCAGGGGGACCCAGTACTTC. J is TRBJ2-5 and V is TRBV11-2, with TRBD2 matching 11 bases. J was trimmed by 7 bases and V by 8 bases; bases with no gene match: 15. Germline V gives CDR1 SGHAT, CDR2 FQNNGV. The CDR3 is 16 amino acids.

The rearrangement uses TRBV7-9 and TRBJ2-5; no definite D call. V shed 5 bases and J shed 5 bases, with 9 bases lying between them. The CDR3 consists of 12 residues. The V gene's germline CDR1 is SEHNR and CDR2 FQNEAQ (reference sequence). CDR3 residues: CASSPESETQYF. Here the CDR3 DNA reads TGTGCCAGCAGCCCCGAGTCGGAGACCCAGTACTTC.

This clone is a singleton in its sample. The CDR3 nucleotides read TGTGCCAGCACCCTAACAGGGGGTCGAGACAATGAGCAGTTCTTC. It specifies CASTLTGGRDNEQFF. The chain is built from TRBV9 and TRBJ2-1; 8 nucleotides line up with TRBD1. The CDR3 is 15 amino acids. CDR1 is SGDLS and CDR2 is YYNGEE in the germline V gene. V lost 6 bases to trimming and J lost 5 bases; unmatched junction nucleotides: 10.

J is TRBJ1-5 and V is TRBV6-5, with D tentatively TRBD1 (6 bases). This CDR3 has 13 residues. CDR1 is MNHEY and CDR2 is SVGAGI in the germline V gene. V was cut by 7 bases and J by 6 bases, with 13 bases left in between. The CDR3 nucleotides read TGTGCCAGCACCGGGGGCGTCGGTCAGCCCCAGCATTTT. Translating gives CASTGGVGQPQHF.

This clone occurred a few times. The chain recombines TRBV7-2 with TRBJ1-1; the D is unclear. V was shortened by 5 bases and J by 1 base, with 11 bases between the two germline ends. The CDR3 sequence is 14 residues long. The germline CDR1 and CDR2 sequences are SGHTA and FQGNSA. The DNA of the CDR3 is TGTGCCAGCAGCCTCACATTAGGGAACACTGAAGCTTTCTTT. Translated: CASSLTLGNTEAFF. The full variable domain, completed using reference TRBV7-2 and TRBJ1-1, is GAGVSQSPSNKVTEKGKDVELRCDPISGHTALYWYRQSLGQGLEFLIYFQGNSAPDKSGLPSDRFSAERTGGSVSTLTIQRTQQEDSAVYLCASSLTLGNTEAFFGQGTRLTVV.

The J gene is TRBJ2-7, the V gene TRBV7-6, with TRBD2 identical over 7 bases. J gave up 0 bases and V 8 bases, and 10 bases lay outside the gene matches. The CDR3 is 15 amino acids. The germline gives CDR1 SGHVS, CDR2 FNYEAQ. The chain's CDR3 is CASATGGTISYEQYF. CDR3 in DNA: TGTGCCAGCGCCACGGGGGGAACGATCTCCTACGAGCAGTACTTC.

This clone was counted between two and nine times. J is TRBJ2-1 and V is TRBV7-2, with a weak D call TRBD1 (6 bases). The germline V and J ends were trimmed by 5 bases and 9 bases, with 11 bases remaining between them. This CDR3 contains 12 residues. Looked up from germline, CDR1 is SGHTA and CDR2 is FQGNSA. This CDR3 is CASSLRGGEQFF. In DNA, the CDR3 is TGTGCCAGCAGCCTACGAGGGGGTGAGCAGTTCTTC.

The rearrangement links TRBV9 to TRBJ1-4; D is unresolved. Germline CDR1 is SGDLS and CDR2 is YYNGEE. V gave up 4 bases and J gave up 4 bases, with 11 bases separating them. The length of the CDR3 is 14 residues. The CDR3 nucleotides read TGTGCCAGCAGCATTAACAGTGGTAATGAAAAACTGTTTTTT. Its translation: CASSINSGNEKLFF.

The J gene is TRBJ2-6, the V gene TRBV5-4; tentatively, D is TRBD1 (7 bases). Germline CDR1 SGHNT, CDR2 YYREEE (reference sequence). V lost 4 bases to trimming and J lost 0 bases, with 11 bases between them. The CDR3 length is 16 residues. The CDR3 bases are TGTGCCAGCAGCGCAGGGGGGAGCTCTGGGGCCAACGTCCTGACTTTC. This encodes CASSAGGSSGANVLTF. Looking up the rest from reference TRBV5-4 and TRBJ2-6 gives the full variable domain: ETGVTQSPTHLIKTRGQQVTLRCSSQSGHNTVSWYQQALGQGPQFIFQYYREEENGRGNFPPRFSGLQFPNYSSELNVNALELDDSALYLCASSAGGSSGANVLTFGAGSRLTVL.

The V gene is TRBV7-2, the J gene TRBJ2-5; D ambiguous. This CDR3 contains 15 residues. Trimming shortened V by 5 bases and J by 5 bases, and 18 bases separated the two germline ends. In germline, CDR1 is SGHTA, CDR2 FQGNSA. CDR3 in amino acids: CASSPSGPPRETQYF. CDR3 nucleotide sequence: TGTGCCAGCAGCCCCTCCGGACCCCCGCGGGAGACCCAGTACTTC.

This sequence joins TRBV27 and TRBJ2-7; D is unresolved. CDR3 length equals 13 residues. CDR1 and CDR2 from the germline V gene are MNHEY and SMNVEV (reference sequence). V lost 4 bases and J lost 2, with 9 bases in between. This CDR3 reads CASSSLGTYEQYF. The CDR3, as DNA: TGTGCCAGCAGTTCCCTAGGTACCTACGAGCAGTACTTC.

The V gene is TRBV28, the J gene TRBJ1-3; TRBD1 matches 11 bases. The V segment lost 5 bases and the J segment 6 bases; nucleotides outside the gene matches: 15. CDR3 length equals 18 residues. From germline, CDR1 is MDHEN and CDR2 SYDVKM. The CDR3 bases are TGTGCCAGCAGTCTTTGGCCTATGGGACAGGGGGGCGCAAACACCATATATTTT. Translation gives CASSLWPMGQGGANTIYF.

The V gene is TRBV9, the J gene TRBJ2-5, with TRBD2 matching 7 bases. Unmatched junction bases numbered 10, after V lost 0 bases and J lost 5 bases. CDR1 SGDLS and CDR2 YYNGEE come from the germline V gene. The CDR3 is 16 residues long. For the CDR3, the DNA is TGTGCCAGCAGCGTAGCCGGAGGGAGGGCCGGTGAGACCCAGTACTTC. Residues: CASSVAGGRAGETQYF.